Presented here are 26 T cell receptor beta chains from one specimen sequenced in a study of T-cell reconstitution after alpha-beta-depleted transplantation in children. Researchers prepared the TCRbeta library using unique molecular identifiers, the study reports. A single record per CDR3 protein comes from TCRdb applying MiXCR to the PCR reads. The sample has hundreds of thousands of distinct CDR3 sequences; 13% are singletons. This material consisted of PBMCs, taken before TCRalphabeta/CD19-depleted stem cell transplant. All receptors derive from a girl aged 2-10 years with congenital amegakaryocytic thrombocytopenia, due to receive a stem cell transplant.

This clonotype has at least ten counts. The chain uses TRBV5-1 and TRBJ2-7; D is undetermined. Germline V CDR1 and CDR2: SGHRS, YFSETQ. V lost 1 base and J 0 bases, leaving 11 bases between the germline ends. The CDR3 extends over 15 amino acids. The CDR3 nucleotides are TGCGCCAGCAGCTTGACAGAAAATTTCTCCTACGAGCAGTACTTC. This codes for CASSLTENFSYEQYF.

This clonotype has a count of ten or more. The V call is TRBV30, the J call TRBJ2-3; unclear D gene. Germline CDR1 is GTSNPN and CDR2 is SVGIG (reference sequence). CDR3 size: 12 residues. V lost 0 bases to trimming and J lost 5 bases, with 6 bases between them. The CDR3 here is CAWSVSEDTQYF. The DNA of the CDR3 is TGTGCCTGGAGTGTATCGGAAGATACGCAGTATTTT.

The chain couples TRBV12-3 or TRBV12-4 to TRBJ1-2; no clear D. The V end lost 4 bases, the J end lost 7 bases, and 7 bases lay between the germline ends. The CDR3 extends over 11 amino acids. The CDR3 here is CASSSSGGYTF. The CDR3 coding sequence is TGTGCCAGCAGTTCGAGTGGTGGCTACACCTTC.

This clonotype was observed a few times. CDR3 amino acids: CASGKLGPSYEQYF. Here the CDR3 DNA reads TGCGCCAGCGGAAAGCTTGGGCCCTCCTACGAGCAGTACTTC. The chain links TRBV5-1 to TRBJ2-7, with no clear D. CDR1 SGHRS and CDR2 YFSETQ come from the germline V gene. This CDR3 is 14 amino acids long. V dropped 7 bases and J dropped 0 bases, with 14 bases sitting between them.

This clonotype was counted ten times or more. The chain uses TRBV20-1 and TRBJ2-3, with D possibly matching TRBD2 (6 bases). The CDR3 is 16 amino acids. The germline V and J ends were trimmed by 3 bases and 1 base, with 17 bases remaining between them. Germline CDR1 DFQATT, CDR2 SNEGSKA (reference sequence). This CDR3 reads CSASVFSGARTDTQYF. DNA of the CDR3: TGCAGTGCTAGCGTTTTTTCGGGAGCCCGCACAGATACGCAGTATTTT.

V usage is TRBV5-1 and J usage is TRBJ2-5, with 8 positions matching TRBD1. There are 15 residues in the CDR3. Germline V gene sequence: CDR1 SGHRS, CDR2 YFSETQ. Trimming took 7 bases from V and 4 from J; bases not matched to a gene: 12. This chain's CDR3 is CASGWTGTSGETQYF. The CDR3 coding sequence is TGCGCCAGCGGCTGGACAGGGACTTCGGGAGAGACCCAGTACTTC.

This clonotype has ten or more counts. In DNA form, the CDR3 reads TGTGCCAGCAGTTTCGGCGGGAGTTCAGATACGCAGTATTTT. Translation gives CASSFGGSSDTQYF. The genes are TRBV28 and TRBJ2-3, with 7 bases lining up with TRBD2. The CDR3 is made up of 14 amino acids. The V gene's germline CDR1 is MDHEN and CDR2 SYDVKM. The V and J ends lost 3 bases and 4 bases, in that order; junction bases with no gene match: 4.

The rearrangement joins TRBV28 to TRBJ1-1; 7 nucleotides line up with TRBD1. Per the germline V gene, CDR1 is MDHEN and CDR2 is SYDVKM. The CDR3 is 15 residues long. V lost 7 bases to trimming and J lost 5 bases; unmatched junction nucleotides: 13. The CDR3 loop reads CASTKWTGLRTEAFF. The CDR3 DNA reads TGTGCCAGCACCAAGTGGACAGGTCTGAGGACTGAAGCTTTCTTT.

Only a few counts were recorded for this clonotype. This chain links TRBV19 with TRBJ1-5; D not resolved. V was cut by 5 bases and J by 1 base, with 12 bases left in between. CDR3 length equals 15 residues. CDR1 is LNHDA and CDR2 is SQIVND in the germline V gene (reference sequence). The CDR3 bases are TGTGCCAGTAGTCCCCATAGACCCAGCAATCAGCCCCAGCATTTT. Its protein is CASSPHRPSNQPQHF.

Ten or more counts support this clonotype. This rearrangement joins TRBV11-3 to TRBJ2-1; the D is unclear. CDR3 length: 13 amino acids. Per the germline V gene, CDR1 is SGHNT and CDR2 is YENEEA. V was shortened by 1 base and J by 8 bases, with 9 bases between the two germline ends. The CDR3 reads CASSLAVWDEQFF. The CDR3, as DNA: TGTGCCAGCAGCTTAGCCGTGTGGGATGAGCAGTTCTTC.

This clonotype was found many times. This chain joins TRBV12-3 or TRBV12-4 and TRBJ1-1; D gene ambiguous. V lost 11 bases and J lost 1, with 17 bases in between. The CDR3 covers 14 residues. CDR3 protein: CAVSKGGWNTEAFF. In DNA form, the CDR3 reads TGTGCCGTATCCAAAGGTGGGTGGAACACTGAAGCTTTCTTT.

Ten or more counts support this clonotype. The chain carries TRBV10-3 and TRBJ2-7; D is uncertain. The CDR3 is 14 amino acids. Germline lookup yields CDR1 ENHRY and CDR2 SYGVKD. The V gene lost 2 bases and the J gene lost 3 bases, with 11 bases spanning the gap. The CDR3 protein is CAISEPRTDYEQYF. The CDR3 nucleotides are TGTGCCATCAGTGAGCCGAGGACGGACTACGAGCAGTACTTC.

The gene calls are TRBV3-1 and TRBJ2-1, with D tentatively TRBD2 (5 bases). CDR1 is LGHDT and CDR2 is YNNKEL in the germline V gene (reference sequence). The CDR3 has 19 residues. Trimming took off 6 bases at V and 2 bases at J, with 26 bases between the two ends. In DNA form, the CDR3 reads TGTGCCAGCAGTCCCGGGAATGGTCCTTCCGTTCGTCCCTACAATGAGCAGTTCTTC. Its protein product is CASSPGNGPSVRPYNEQFF.

The CDR3 nucleotides read TGTGCCACCAGCCCCCGGTACGACCACTACGAGCAGTACTTC. Protein: CATSPRYDHYEQYF. The gene calls are TRBV15 and TRBJ2-7; no reliable D call. This CDR3 is 14 amino acids long. CDR1 is LNHNV and CDR2 is YYDKDF in the germline V gene (reference sequence). Trimming removed 5 bases from V and 3 bases from J, with 14 bases in between.

The chain recombines TRBV7-2 with TRBJ2-7; TRBD2 is a possible D gene (6 bases). Trimming took 0 bases from V and 4 from J, leaving 13 bases between them. Germline CDR1 is SGHTA and CDR2 is FQGNSA. The CDR3 length is 15 residues. The CDR3 loop reads CASSLASGERYEQYF. The CDR3 DNA reads TGTGCCAGCAGCTTAGCGTCGGGAGAGAGGTACGAGCAGTACTTC.

This chain links TRBV5-1 with TRBJ2-7, with 10 bases aligning to TRBD2. The CDR3 spans 16 residues. The V gene's germline CDR1 is SGHRS and CDR2 YFSETQ. The V segment lost 3 bases and the J segment 2 bases; nucleotides outside the gene matches: 8. CDR3 sequence reads: CASSWARTSGTYEQYF. In nucleotides, the CDR3 is TGCGCCAGCAGCTGGGCTAGGACTAGCGGAACCTACGAGCAGTACTTC.

The chain recombines TRBV28 with TRBJ2-5; TRBD1 might be the D (6 bases). From germline, CDR1 is MDHEN and CDR2 SYDVKM. This CDR3 spans 15 amino acids. V lost 1 base and J lost 1, with 10 bases in between. The CDR3 DNA is TGTGCCAGCAGTTTATTCAGGGGCAGCCAAGAGACCCAGTACTTC. Residues: CASSLFRGSQETQYF.

Details on this clonotype: One end of the junction is discordant with germline, which a read error may explain. The V gene is TRBV29-1, the J gene TRBJ1-1; the match to TRBD1 covers 7 bases. The CDR3 totals 12 residues. Germline CDR1 reads SQVTM; CDR2 reads ANQGSEA. The CDR3 protein is CSVGQPQTESFF. CDR3 coding DNA: TGCAGCGTGGGACAGCCACAGACTGAATCTTTCTTT.

The chain has TRBV19 and TRBJ2-1, with TRBD1 matching 9 bases. Germline trimming cut 4 bases from V and 3 bases from J; bases unmatched to any gene: 7. The germline CDR1 and CDR2 sequences are LNHDA and SQIVND (reference sequence). The CDR3 runs to 16 residues. The CDR3 DNA is TGTGCCAGTAGTACCATGACAGGGGGATACTACAATGAGCAGTTCTTC. Protein: CASSTMTGGYYNEQFF. The complete variable domain, with remaining parts taken from reference TRBV19 and TRBJ2-1, reads DGGITQSPKYLFRKEGQNVTLSCEQNLNHDAMYWYRQDPGQGLRLIYYSQIVNDFQKGDIAEGYSVSREKKESFPLTVTSAQKNPTAFYLCASSTMTGGYYNEQFFGPGTRLTVL.

This clonotype was detected many times. CDR3 in amino acids: CASSLPPWETQYF. The CDR3 DNA is TGCGCCAGCAGCCTTCCCCCGTGGGAGACCCAGTACTTC. The rearrangement joins TRBV5-1 to TRBJ2-5; D not certain. CDR3 length: 13 residues. CDR1 and CDR2 from the germline V gene are SGHRS and YFSETQ. V was shortened by 4 bases and J by 5 bases, with 12 bases between the two germline ends.

V gene TRBV20-1 combines with J gene TRBJ1-2, with D tentatively TRBD1 (5 bases). Germline values: CDR1 DFQATT, CDR2 SNEGSKA (reference sequence). Trimming cost V 6 bases and J 7 bases, with 18 bases left between them. CDR3 length: 13 residues. DNA for the CDR3: TGCAGTGCCACGGTTGAGGGGTCGGGTGGCTACACCTTC. Encoded protein: CSATVEGSGGYTF.

At least ten counts were recorded for this clonotype. V and J are TRBV12-5 and TRBJ2-2; no reliable D call. This CDR3 comprises 14 residues. V was shortened by 6 bases and J by 1 base, with 9 bases between the two germline ends. Looked up from germline, CDR1 is LGHNT and CDR2 is FRNRAP. The CDR3 nucleotides read TGTGCTAGTGGGGACGGACGGAACACCGGGGAGCTGTTTTTT. The encoded protein is CASGDGRNTGELFF.

In this sample, this clonotype turned up many times. The CDR3 protein is CASLGYEKLFF. The CDR3 DNA reads as TGTGCCAGCTTGGGATATGAAAAACTGTTTTTT. The chain combines TRBV28 with TRBJ1-4, with D hard to call. The length of the CDR3 is 11 residues. The germline V gene encodes CDR1 MDHEN and CDR2 SYDVKM. The V and J ends lost 8 bases and 6 bases respectively, with 7 bases between them.

There are many counts of this clonotype. This chain joins TRBV12-3 or TRBV12-4 and TRBJ2-5; TRBD1 might be the D (6 bases). The V end was cut by 6 bases, the J end by 4 bases, with 12 bases between. This CDR3 comprises 13 residues. CDR3 residues: CASSAGERETQYF. The CDR3 region has the DNA TGTGCCAGCAGCGCAGGGGAGCGAGAGACCCAGTACTTC.

Ten or more counts support this clonotype. V and J are TRBV20-1 and TRBJ2-1; TRBD2 is a possible D gene (6 bases). This CDR3 comprises 13 residues. V lost 1 base and J lost 7, with 11 bases in between. The germline V gene has CDR1 DFQATT and CDR2 SNEGSKA (reference sequence). As DNA, the CDR3 is TGCAGTGCTAGAGCGCGGAGGGGAAATGAGCAGTTCTTC. This codes for CSARARRGNEQFF.

The rearrangement uses TRBV5-1 and TRBJ2-3; 10 bases are shared with TRBD2. The CDR3 extends over 16 amino acids. CDR1 and CDR2 (germline): SGHRS, YFSETQ. J lost 6 bases, V lost 3 bases, and 10 bases had no gene match. The CDR3 DNA sequence: TGCGCCAGCAGCTGGCCGACTAGCGGGTTGTCGGATACGCAGTATTTT. Amino acid sequence: CASSWPTSGLSDTQYF.